These 29 T cell receptor beta chains originate from one sample sequenced in a study of shared clonotypes between healthy human individuals. Selected positively for CCR7 and CD45RO-negative, naive CD8 cells excluded terminally differentiated effector memory CD45RA+ cells. Using immunoSEQ multiplex PCR, the repertoire was profiled, and TCRdb retains in-frame clones only, with some absent. Of about 2 million clones detected, roughly 95% appear once; the ten largest clones hold more than 0.95%. Sequenced sample: naive CD8+ T cells sorted from blood. The origin of the receptors is a man between 18 and 29 years old in good health.

The chain recombines TRBV28 with TRBJ2-5; D is perhaps TRBD2 (7 bases). Per the germline V gene, CDR1 is MDHEN and CDR2 is SYDVKM. Trimming stripped 0 bases from V and 5 bases from J, with 22 bases between. The CDR3 has 18 residues. This CDR3 reads CASSLWTNPRGGLETQYF. For the CDR3, the DNA is TGTGCCAGCAGTTTATGGACAAATCCAAGGGGGGGACTGGAGACCCAGTACTTC.

The chain couples TRBV11-2 to TRBJ1-2; a possible D gene is TRBD1 (5 bases). V lost 6 bases and J 8 bases, leaving 16 bases between the germline ends. Germline V gives CDR1 SGHAT, CDR2 FQNNGV. CDR3 length: 13 residues. The CDR3 reads CASSSQGGVGYTF. CDR3 in DNA: TGTGCCAGCAGTTCCCAGGGTGGGGTCGGCTACACCTTC.

As to this clone: Other DNA sequences in this specimen translate into the identical CDR3. V gene TRBV28 combines with J gene TRBJ2-7, with 7 bases lining up with TRBD1. The CDR3 is 13 residues long. Germline CDR1 MDHEN, CDR2 SYDVKM. The V segment lost 3 bases and the J segment 3 bases; nucleotides outside the gene matches: 2. The CDR3 reads CASSLRTGYEQYF. CDR3 sequence (DNA): TGTGCCAGCAGTTTGAGGACAGGCTACGAGCAGTACTTC.

The rearrangement uses TRBV6-1 and TRBJ2-1; D perhaps matches TRBD2 (5 bases). V shed 10 bases and J shed 0 bases, with 13 bases lying between them. The CDR3 has 14 amino acids. The V gene's germline CDR1 is MNHNS and CDR2 SASEGT. CDR3 nucleotide sequence: TGTGCCACCCGGACTCTAAGCTCCTACAATGAGCAGTTCTTC. Residues: CATRTLSSYNEQFF.

A single count supports this clone. This chain links TRBV28 with TRBJ1-1; D possibly corresponds to TRBD1 (6 bases). The germline CDR1 and CDR2 sequences are MDHEN and SYDVKM. The CDR3 has 19 residues. V lost 0 bases, J lost 2 bases, and 22 bases lay in between. In DNA form, the CDR3 reads TGTGCCAGCAGTTTATGGGCACGGGGGTTCCCAGGGGCCAACACTGAAGCTTTCTTT. Translated, it gives CASSLWARGFPGANTEAFF.

V is TRBV27 and J is TRBJ1-5, with D perhaps matching TRBD1 (6 bases). CDR1 is MNHEY and CDR2 is SMNVEV in the germline V gene (reference sequence). This CDR3 is built from 18 residues. The germline V and J ends were trimmed by 3 bases and 3 bases, with 21 bases remaining between them. CDR3 loop: CASSFSPPQGQVNQPQHF. The DNA of the CDR3 is TGTGCCAGCAGTTTCTCCCCACCCCAGGGGCAGGTCAATCAGCCCCAGCATTTT.

This chain's CDR3 is CASTFDYSYNEQFF. CDR3 coding DNA: TGTGCCAGTACCTTCGACTATTCCTACAATGAGCAGTTCTTC. The J gene is TRBJ2-1, the V gene TRBV6-1, with D possibly being TRBD2 (5 bases). Germline V gene data show CDR1 as MNHNS and CDR2 as SASEGT. This CDR3 spans 14 amino acids. V was trimmed by 9 bases and J by 1 base, leaving 13 bases between them.

The chain carries TRBV27 and TRBJ1-1; no reliable D call. Germline loops: CDR1 MNHEY, CDR2 SMNVEV (reference sequence). V was shortened by 7 bases and J by 7 bases, with 10 bases between the two germline ends. This CDR3 has 11 residues. Here the CDR3 DNA reads TGTGCCAGCAATTCCGCCAATGAAGCTTTCTTT. Residues: CASNSANEAFF.

As DNA, the CDR3 is TGTGCCAGCAGTTTACAACTCACGGGGACCAATGAGCAGTTCTTC. Amino acids: CASSLQLTGTNEQFF. The chain combines TRBV27 with TRBJ2-1; D is possibly TRBD1 or TRBD2 (5 bases each). Trimming cost V 2 bases and J 6 bases, with 14 bases left between them. CDR1 is MNHEY and CDR2 is SMNVEV in the germline V gene (reference sequence). The CDR3 consists of 15 residues.

The V call is TRBV21-1, the J call TRBJ1-4. TRBV21-1 is annotated as a pseudogene. There are 16 residues in the CDR3. The CDR3 region is CASSNYQGATNEKLFF. The DNA for the CDR3 is TGTGCCAGCAGCAACTACCAGGGAGCAACTAATGAAAAACTGTTTTTT.

The V gene is TRBV13, the J gene TRBJ2-2, with D unresolved. Germline V gives CDR1 PRHDT, CDR2 FYEKMQ (reference sequence). The germline V and J ends were trimmed by 5 bases and 1 base, with 5 bases remaining between them. The CDR3 runs 13 residues. CDR3 sequence (DNA): TGTGCCAGCAGCCCACAGAACACCGGGGAGCTGTTTTTT. It specifies CASSPQNTGELFF. Full variable domain (outside the CDR3, taken from reference TRBV13 and TRBJ2-2): AAGVIQSPRHLIKEKRETATLKCYPIPRHDTVYWYQQGPGQDPQFLISFYEKMQSDKGSIPDRFSAQQFSDYHSELNMSSLELGDSALYFCASSPQNTGELFFGEGSRLTVL.

This CDR3 is CASSYSEGFEAFF. The CDR3 nucleotides are TGTGCCAGCAGTTACTCGGAAGGCTTTGAAGCTTTCTTT. The rearrangement joins TRBV6-5 to TRBJ1-1; D unclear. The V gene lost 0 bases and the J gene lost 7 bases, with 9 bases spanning the gap. The V gene's germline CDR1 is MNHEY and CDR2 SVGAGI. The CDR3 is made up of 13 amino acids.

Details on this clone: Other DNA sequences in the sample encode the same CDR3. The rearrangement uses TRBV30 and TRBJ1-1, with D perhaps matching TRBD1 (5 bases). The V end was cut by 3 bases, the J end by 4 bases, with 9 bases between. The CDR3 loop spans 12 amino acids. Germline CDR1 GTSNPN, CDR2 SVGIG (reference sequence). DNA for the CDR3: TGTGCCTGGAGCCCGGGGGGCACTGAAGCTTTCTTT. Its translation is CAWSPGGTEAFF.

The chain is built from TRBV5-5 and TRBJ1-1; D perhaps matches TRBD1 (6 bases). The CDR3 runs 14 residues. Trimming removed 3 bases from V and 4 bases from J, with 13 bases in between. Germline V gene lookup returns CDR1 SGHKS and CDR2 YYEKEE (reference sequence). The DNA of the CDR3 is TGTGCCAGCAGCTGGGATAGGGGGACCACTGAAGCTTTCTTT. It translates to CASSWDRGTTEAFF.

The J gene is TRBJ2-7, the V gene TRBV27, with TRBD1 matching 11 bases. This CDR3 region has 15 residues. The ends lost 5 bases at V and 4 bases at J; junction bases unmatched: 7. Germline CDR1 is MNHEY and CDR2 is SMNVEV (reference sequence). The CDR3 DNA reads as TGTGCCAGCAGTGTAGCTGGACAGGGGGCGTACGAGCAGTACTTC. Amino acid sequence: CASSVAGQGAYEQYF.

The chain joins TRBV7-9 to TRBJ1-4; the match to TRBD1 covers 11 bases. The CDR3 has 17 amino acids. With 5 bases clipped from V and 3 bases from J, the junction kept 8 bases outside the gene matches. CDR1 and CDR2 (germline): SEHNR, FQNEAQ (reference sequence). CDR3 loop: CASSAPGQGEPNEKLFF. In nucleotides, the CDR3 is TGTGCCAGCAGCGCTCCGGGACAGGGGGAGCCTAATGAAAAACTGTTTTTT.

This chain links TRBV27 with TRBJ2-1; 11 bases match TRBD2. CDR3 length equals 17 residues. Looked up from germline, CDR1 is MNHEY and CDR2 is SMNVEV (reference sequence). Trimming at V came to 1 base and at J to 5 bases, leaving 7 bases not matched to a gene. The CDR3 is CASSLFVVSGRDNEQFF. The CDR3 region has the DNA TGTGCCAGCAGTTTATTTGTCGTTAGCGGGAGGGACAATGAGCAGTTCTTC.

Concerning this clone: Other DNA sequences within the sample encode an identical CDR3. The gene calls are TRBV7-2 and TRBJ2-7, with 8 bases matching TRBD2. Germline assignment: CDR1 SGHTA and CDR2 FQGNSA. The CDR3 sequence is 14 residues long. V gave up 5 bases and J gave up 4 bases; unmatched junction bases: 7. CDR3 loop: CASSPGGTRYEQYF. CDR3 bases: TGTGCCAGCAGCCCGGGGGGGACTAGGTACGAGCAGTACTTC.

The chain carries TRBV2 and TRBJ1-4, with 9 bases fitting TRBD1. After removal of 7 bases from V and 8 bases from J, the junction contained 8 bases not matched to a gene. The length of the CDR3 is 14 residues. Germline V gene lookup returns CDR1 SNHLY and CDR2 FYNNEI. CDR3 sequence: CASTQYRGLEKLFF. CDR3 DNA sequence: TGTGCCAGCACTCAATACAGGGGGCTAGAAAAACTGTTTTTT.

V and J are TRBV27 and TRBJ1-6; D is perhaps TRBD1 (5 bases). CDR1 MNHEY and CDR2 SMNVEV come from the germline V gene (reference sequence). The length of the CDR3 is 14 residues. The V and J ends lost 3 bases and 9 bases respectively, with 12 bases between them. For the CDR3, the DNA is TGTGCCAGCAGTTTGGTCGGGGCTGGTTCACCCCTCCACTTT. This translates into CASSLVGAGSPLHF.

This rearrangement joins TRBV29-1 to TRBJ2-7; D is unclear. This CDR3 has 13 residues. Per the germline V gene, CDR1 is SQVTM and CDR2 is ANQGSEA. With 4 bases removed from V and 4 bases from J, the gap between germline ends came to 14 bases. For the CDR3, the DNA is TGCAGCGTTGTTCCCCCCGATAAGTACGAGCAGTACTTC. Translating gives CSVVPPDKYEQYF.

The rearrangement uses TRBV5-1 and TRBJ1-6; 7 nucleotides align to TRBD1. This CDR3 has 15 amino acids. With 4 bases clipped from V and 5 bases from J, the junction kept 6 bases outside the gene matches. The germline gives CDR1 SGHRS, CDR2 YFSETQ. The CDR3 protein is CASSQSTGDNSPLHF. The DNA for the CDR3 is TGCGCCAGCAGCCAAAGTACAGGGGATAATTCACCCCTCCACTTT.

The chain combines TRBV4-3 with TRBJ2-1, with unresolved D. V lost 0 bases to trimming and J lost 8 bases, with 11 bases between them. Germline CDR1 is LGHNA and CDR2 is YSLEER. The CDR3 covers 14 residues. In DNA form, the CDR3 reads TGCGCCAGCAGCCAAGATCTTTGGAGCTATGAGCAGTTCTTC. This translates into CASSQDLWSYEQFF.

The chain couples TRBV5-8 to TRBJ2-1; D call uncertain. The CDR3 extends over 15 amino acids. Trimming shortened V by 2 bases and J by 2 bases, and 11 bases separated the two germline ends. Germline loops: CDR1 SGHTS, CDR2 YDEGEE. This chain's CDR3 is CASSFHTDAYNEQFF. In DNA form, the CDR3 reads TGTGCCAGCAGCTTTCACACCGATGCCTACAATGAGCAGTTCTTC.

V and J are TRBV5-6 and TRBJ1-2, with D maybe TRBD1 (6 bases). Germline V CDR1 and CDR2: SGHDT, YYEEEE. The CDR3 length is 17 residues. Trimming took off 4 bases at V and 3 bases at J, with 22 bases between the two ends. The CDR3 sequence: CASSPVNQGFLDYGYTF. CDR3 bases: TGTGCCAGCAGCCCCGTCAACCAGGGGTTTCTAGACTATGGCTACACCTTC.

The chain combines TRBV4-1 with TRBJ2-7; D is uncertain. In germline, CDR1 is MGHRA, CDR2 YSYEKL. Trimming removed 0 bases at V and 2 bases at J, with 8 bases between. This CDR3 has 14 amino acids. The CDR3 sequence is CASSQEAIAYEQYF. For the CDR3, the DNA is TGCGCCAGCAGCCAAGAGGCGATAGCCTACGAGCAGTACTTC.

The chain uses TRBV27 and TRBJ2-1; 13 positions agree with TRBD2. V lost 6 bases and J lost 3; bases outside the gene matches: 2. The germline V gene encodes CDR1 MNHEY and CDR2 SMNVEV (reference sequence). This CDR3 region has 15 residues. CDR3 protein: CASRLAGGNYNEQFF. The CDR3, as DNA: TGTGCCAGCAGACTAGCGGGAGGGAACTACAATGAGCAGTTCTTC.

This chain joins TRBV5-1 and TRBJ2-1; 9 nucleotides align to TRBD1. Unmatched junction bases numbered 5, after V lost 3 bases and J lost 7 bases. CDR1 and CDR2 (germline): SGHRS, YFSETQ. CDR3 size: 14 residues. The CDR3 is CASSWGQGINEQFF. CDR3 DNA sequence: TGCGCCAGCAGCTGGGGACAGGGAATTAATGAGCAGTTCTTC. Based on the CDR3 plus reference TRBV5-1 and TRBJ2-1, the full variable domain is KAGVTQTPRYLIKTRGQQVTLSCSPISGHRSVSWYQQTPGQGLQFLFEYFSETQRNKGNFPGRFSGRQFSNSRSEMNVSTLELGDSALYLCASSWGQGINEQFFGPGTRLTVL.

The table lists this clone with a count of one. Other nucleotide sequences in the sample specify the same CDR3. The V call is TRBV27, the J call TRBJ2-3; 8 bases agree with TRBD2. Germline-derived CDR1 and CDR2 are MNHEY and SMNVEV (reference sequence). J lost 4 bases, V lost 3 bases, and 3 bases had no gene match. This CDR3 is 14 amino acids long. The CDR3 DNA reads TGTGCCAGCAGTTTGGCGGGGGGCCCAGATACGCAGTATTTT. This encodes CASSLAGGPDTQYF.